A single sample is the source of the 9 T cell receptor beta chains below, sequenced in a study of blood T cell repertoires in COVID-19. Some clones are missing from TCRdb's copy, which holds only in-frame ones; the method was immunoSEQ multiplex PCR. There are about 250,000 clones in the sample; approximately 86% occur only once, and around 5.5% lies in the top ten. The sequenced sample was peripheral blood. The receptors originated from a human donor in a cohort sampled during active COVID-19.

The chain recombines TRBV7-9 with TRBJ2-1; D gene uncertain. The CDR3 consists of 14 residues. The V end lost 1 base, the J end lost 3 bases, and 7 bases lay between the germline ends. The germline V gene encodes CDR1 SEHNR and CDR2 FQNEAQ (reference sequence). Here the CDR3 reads CASSLVPNYNEQFF. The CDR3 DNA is TGTGCCAGCAGCTTAGTCCCAAACTACAATGAGCAGTTCTTC.

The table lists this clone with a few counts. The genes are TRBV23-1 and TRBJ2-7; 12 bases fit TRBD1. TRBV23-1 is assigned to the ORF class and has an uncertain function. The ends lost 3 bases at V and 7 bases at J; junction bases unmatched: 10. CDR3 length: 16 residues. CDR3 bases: TGCGCCAGCAGTCACCCGGCGGGACAGGGGGCCTGGGAGCAGTACTTC. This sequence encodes CASSHPAGQGAWEQYF.

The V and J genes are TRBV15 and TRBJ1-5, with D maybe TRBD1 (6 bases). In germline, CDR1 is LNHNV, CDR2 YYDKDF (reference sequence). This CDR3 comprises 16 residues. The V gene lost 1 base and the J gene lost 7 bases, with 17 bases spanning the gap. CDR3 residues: CATSRVGQGRWQPQHF. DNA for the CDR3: TGTGCCACCAGCAGAGTGGGGCAGGGGCGGTGGCAGCCCCAGCATTTT.

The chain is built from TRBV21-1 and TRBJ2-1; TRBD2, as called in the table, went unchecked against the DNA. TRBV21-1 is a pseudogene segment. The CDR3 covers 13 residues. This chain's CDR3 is CASSRGEGDEQFF. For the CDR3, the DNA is TGTGCCAGCAGCCGGGGTGAGGGCGATGAGCAGTTCTTC.

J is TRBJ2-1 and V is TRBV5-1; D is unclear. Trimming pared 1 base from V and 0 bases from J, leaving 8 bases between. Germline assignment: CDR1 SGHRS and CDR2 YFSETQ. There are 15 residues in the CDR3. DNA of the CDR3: TGCGCCAGCAGCTTGACCCCCAGCTCCTACAATGAGCAGTTCTTC. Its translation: CASSLTPSSYNEQFF.

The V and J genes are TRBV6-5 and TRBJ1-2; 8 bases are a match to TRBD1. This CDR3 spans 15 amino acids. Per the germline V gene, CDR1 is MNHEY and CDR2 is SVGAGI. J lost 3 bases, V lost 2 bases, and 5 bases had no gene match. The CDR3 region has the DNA TGTGCCAGCAGTTACGACCGGACAGGGTACTATGGCTACACCTTC. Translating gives CASSYDRTGYYGYTF.

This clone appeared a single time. CDR3 in DNA: TGTGCCAGCAGCTTAGCAACGGTGGATCAGCCCCAGCATTTT. Translated, it gives CASSLATVDQPQHF. The rearrangement links TRBV7-9 to TRBJ1-5; D unresolved. Germline V gene sequence: CDR1 SEHNR, CDR2 FQNEAQ (reference sequence). CDR3 length: 14 amino acids. Trimming stripped 0 bases from V and 5 bases from J, with 8 bases between.

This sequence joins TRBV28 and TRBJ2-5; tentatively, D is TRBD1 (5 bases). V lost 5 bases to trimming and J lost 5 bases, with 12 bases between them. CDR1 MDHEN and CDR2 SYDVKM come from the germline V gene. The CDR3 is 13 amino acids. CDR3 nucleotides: TGTGCCAGCAGTGAAGGGGTTCCGGAGACCCAGTACTTC. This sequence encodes CASSEGVPETQYF.

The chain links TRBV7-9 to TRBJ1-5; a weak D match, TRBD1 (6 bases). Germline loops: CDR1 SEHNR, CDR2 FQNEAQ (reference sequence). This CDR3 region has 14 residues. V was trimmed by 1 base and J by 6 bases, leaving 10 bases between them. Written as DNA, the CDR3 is TGTGCCAGCAGCTTAGAAGGGGGAATTCAGCCCCAGCATTTT. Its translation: CASSLEGGIQPQHF.